This T cell receptor (beta chain) was found in a study of blood T cells in healthy people across ages. General study points: Possibly, changes in expanded clonotypes were confounded because donor CMV status was unknown. Compared with aged donors, long-lived donors showed fewer expanded clones, suggesting selection.

Next came a second PCR, run for about 7 to 12 cycles, which used a sample-barcoded 5' primer along with a J-beta primer mix. In TCRdb, the 5' RACE reads were re-called with MiXCR into one record per CDR3 protein. The sample yields more than 900,000 distinct CDR3 sequences, about 23% seen once. A few counts support this clonotype. Its target is not known. These data were also filed under a second study, of T cells of mothers and their children. That source notes: Sequencing got over 8.5 million TCR beta CDR3 reads from each mother and some 3 million from each child. Inherited differences only slightly affect thymic shaping of TCR recombination output.

This clonotype originated in a girl aged 2 to 9 in good health. The sample consisted of blood.

The CDR3: CASSRVIGLAAYNEQFF. The CDR3 DNA is TGTGCCAGCAGCCGTGTAATAGGACTAGCGGCATACAATGAGCAGTTCTTC. The V gene is TRBV11-1, the J gene TRBJ2-1; 10 bases are a match to TRBD2. Germline CDR1 reads SGHAT; CDR2 reads FQDESV (reference sequence). This CDR3 region has 17 residues. V trimming: 5 bases; J trimming: 4 bases; junction bases outside the gene matches: 11.